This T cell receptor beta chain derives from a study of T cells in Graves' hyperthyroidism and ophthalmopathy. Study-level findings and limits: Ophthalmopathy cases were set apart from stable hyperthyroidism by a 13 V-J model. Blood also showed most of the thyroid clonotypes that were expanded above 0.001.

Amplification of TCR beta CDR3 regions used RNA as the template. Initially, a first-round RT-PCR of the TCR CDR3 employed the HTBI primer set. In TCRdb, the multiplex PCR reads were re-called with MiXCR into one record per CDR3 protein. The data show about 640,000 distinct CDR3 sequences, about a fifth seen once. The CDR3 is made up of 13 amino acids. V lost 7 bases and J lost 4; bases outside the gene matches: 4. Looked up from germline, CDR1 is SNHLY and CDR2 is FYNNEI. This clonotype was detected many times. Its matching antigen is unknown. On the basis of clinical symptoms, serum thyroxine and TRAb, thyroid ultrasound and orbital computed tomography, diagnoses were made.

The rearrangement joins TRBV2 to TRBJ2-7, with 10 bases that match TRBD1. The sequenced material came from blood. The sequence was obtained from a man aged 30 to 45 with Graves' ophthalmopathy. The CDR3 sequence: CASKGQGKYEQYF. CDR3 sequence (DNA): TGTGCCAGCAAGGGACAGGGGAAATACGAGCAGTACTTC.